One and the same sample provided the 2 T cell receptor beta chains below, sequenced in a study of cytomegalovirus exposure and HLA in healthy donors (TCRdb year 2017). Library preparation was by the immunoSEQ multiplex PCR assay. A mixture of 60 forward primers for TCR Vbeta segments and 13 reverse primers for TCR Jbeta segments was used in the multiplex PCR. TCRdb stores this immuneACCESS table with in-frame sequences only. Part of the clones is absent; in the studies checked, under half of the shortfall reflects unresolved V genes, and no reason is known for the rest. A total of about 140,000 clones appear in this sample, approximately 80% of them only once. The ten most abundant clones make up less than 2% of the sample. The sample comprised PBMCs. The receptors stem from a woman aged 40 to 55 in good health and CMV-seronegative.

The chain uses TRBV2 and TRBJ1-2; 7 nucleotides line up with TRBD1. V gave up 7 bases and J gave up 2 bases; unmatched junction bases: 4. CDR1 and CDR2 (germline): SNHLY, FYNNEI. The CDR3 is 13 residues long. CDR3 amino acids: CASTTTGNYGYTF. The CDR3 DNA follows: TGTGCCAGCACAACGACAGGGAACTATGGCTACACCTTC.

The chain employs TRBV6-5 and TRBJ2-3, with D possibly TRBD1 on 6 matching bases. The CDR3 sequence is 14 residues long. Trimming took 3 bases from V and 1 from J, leaving 8 bases between them. The germline CDR1 and CDR2 sequences are MNHEY and SVGAGI. CDR3 bases: TGTGCCAGCAGTTATCCAGGGGGCACAGATACGCAGTATTTT. It translates to CASSYPGGTDTQYF.